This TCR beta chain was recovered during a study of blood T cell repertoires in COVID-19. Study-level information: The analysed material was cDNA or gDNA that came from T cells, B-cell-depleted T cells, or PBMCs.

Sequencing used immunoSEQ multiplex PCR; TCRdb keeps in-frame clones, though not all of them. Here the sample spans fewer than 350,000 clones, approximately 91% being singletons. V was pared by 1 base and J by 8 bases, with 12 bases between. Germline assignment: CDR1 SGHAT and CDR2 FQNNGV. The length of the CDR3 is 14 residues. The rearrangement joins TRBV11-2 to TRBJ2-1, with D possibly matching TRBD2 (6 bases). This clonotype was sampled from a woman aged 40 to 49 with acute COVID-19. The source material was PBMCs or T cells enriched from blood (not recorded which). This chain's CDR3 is CASSLGGWDYEQFF. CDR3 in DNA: TGTGCCAGCAGCTTAGGGGGGTGGGACTATGAGCAGTTCTTC.